The following is a T cell receptor (beta chain) sequence with its context. Antigen: not known. This sample is part of a study of shared clonotypes between healthy human individuals. Each subset's genomic DNA was shared equally among a number of immunoSEQ plates. The table came from immunoSEQ multiplex PCR; TCRdb's copy has only in-frame clones and leaves some out. This table has millions of clones, around 94% appearing once. General study points: Owing to a small donor count, the genetic and exposure-history diversity represented was limited.

Germline CDR1 is SGHVS and CDR2 is FQNEAQ. V was cut by 2 bases and J by 0 bases, with 2 bases left in between. The CDR3 totals 14 residues. The sample taken for sequencing was naive CD4+ T cells sorted from blood. As for subset: CD45RA+ positively selected. The receptor comes from a man in his late teens or twenties in good health. The rearrangement uses TRBV7-8 and TRBJ2-6, with D uncertain. CDR3 amino acids: CASSLPSGANVLTF. In nucleotides, the CDR3 is TGTGCCAGCAGCTTACCCTCTGGGGCCAACGTCCTGACTTTC.